The 18 T cell receptor beta chains below all came from one sample that was sequenced in a study of cytomegalovirus exposure and HLA in healthy donors. PCR used 60 Vbeta primers and 13 Jbeta primers. TCRdb keeps only in-frame clones here, not all; method: immunoSEQ multiplex PCR. There are roughly 230,000 clones in the sample; 80% to 90% occur only once, and 0.2% to 0.25% lies in the top ten. What was sequenced was PBMCs. These receptors were collected from a girl aged 2 to 10 in good health and CMV-seronegative.

V gene TRBV6-5 combines with J gene TRBJ2-2, with 7 positions matching TRBD1. The CDR3 loop spans 14 amino acids. Looked up from germline, CDR1 is MNHEY and CDR2 is SVGAGI. Losses at the gene ends were 6 bases for V and 5 bases for J; bases not matched to a gene: 6. CDR3 coding DNA: TGTGCCAGCAGACAGGGGTTGGGAACCGGGGAGCTGTTTTTT. This encodes CASRQGLGTGELFF.

The CDR3 protein is CASSEQGAGEKLFF. The CDR3 bases are TGTGCCAGCAGCGAACAGGGGGCGGGTGAAAAACTGTTTTTT. The chain carries TRBV6-1 and TRBJ1-4; 9 bases agree with TRBD1. Germline loops: CDR1 MNHNS, CDR2 SASEGT. The trim removed 6 bases at V and 7 bases at J, leaving 6 bases unmatched. This CDR3 comprises 14 residues.

The chain uses TRBV6-1 and TRBJ1-2; perhaps TRBD1 as D (5 bases). CDR1 MNHNS and CDR2 SASEGT come from the germline V gene. The CDR3 covers 11 residues. Between the trimmed V and J ends, which lost 10 bases and 5 bases, there was a span of 11 bases. CDR3 in DNA: TGTGCCACCTCGGACATTTATGGCTACACCTTC. It is translated as CATSDIYGYTF.

The rearrangement links TRBV7-2 to TRBJ2-3; D may be TRBD2 (6 bases). Germline lookup yields CDR1 SGHTA and CDR2 FQGNSA. V gave up 5 bases and J gave up 8 bases, with 14 bases separating them. This CDR3 region has 13 residues. Here the CDR3 reads CASSVRPGGTQYF. CDR3 DNA sequence: TGTGCCAGCAGCGTCCGTCCCGGGGGTACGCAGTATTTT.

This chain connects TRBV5-6 to TRBJ1-4; D not resolved. CDR3 length: 14 residues. CDR1 is SGHDT, CDR2 YYEEEE, per germline. V was pared by 1 base and J by 0 bases, with 4 bases between. The CDR3 loop reads CASSLWPTNEKLFF. CDR3 nucleotides: TGTGCCAGCAGCTTGTGGCCAACTAATGAAAAACTGTTTTTT.

The genes are TRBV10-3 and TRBJ2-3; 9 positions match TRBD2. V was pared by 3 bases and J by 3 bases, with 7 bases of the junction left unmatched. The CDR3 spans 16 residues. From germline, CDR1 is ENHRY and CDR2 SYGVKD. The CDR3 protein is CAISDLSGGPTDTQYF. DNA of the CDR3: TGTGCCATCAGTGACCTAAGCGGGGGGCCGACAGATACGCAGTATTTT.

V and J are TRBV29-1 and TRBJ2-2, with D hard to call. Deletions cut 0 bases from V and 7 bases from J, with 9 bases between. The germline CDR1 and CDR2 sequences are SQVTM and ANQGSEA. This CDR3 comprises 13 residues. CDR3: CSVEDLVVGELFF. CDR3 DNA: TGCAGCGTTGAAGATCTGGTAGTCGGGGAGCTGTTTTTT.

The chain has TRBV6-6 and TRBJ1-1; 7 bases fit TRBD1. Germline V gene sequence: CDR1 MNHNY, CDR2 SVGAGI (reference sequence). With V trimmed by 6 bases and J by 5 bases, 9 bases remained unmatched. The CDR3 sequence is 14 residues long. This CDR3 is CASSLRGVETEAFF. The CDR3 nucleotides are TGTGCCAGCAGCCTCAGGGGGGTAGAGACTGAAGCTTTCTTT.

The chain has TRBV19 and TRBJ2-5; weak D call: TRBD2 (7 bases). CDR1 and CDR2 from the germline V gene are LNHDA and SQIVND (reference sequence). The CDR3 covers 14 residues. With 3 bases removed from V and 5 bases from J, the gap between germline ends came to 13 bases. CDR3 nucleotide sequence: TGTGCCAGTAGTATTTGGGGGGGCGCTGAGACCCAGTACTTC. Translated: CASSIWGGAETQYF.

This clone was seen only a few times. V gene TRBV6-1 combines with J gene TRBJ2-7, with 10 positions matching TRBD1. The germline CDR1 and CDR2 sequences are MNHNS and SASEGT. CDR3 size: 14 residues. V shed 5 bases and J 3 bases; nucleotides not matched to a gene: 4. The CDR3 is CASSRDRGFYEQYF. The CDR3 nucleotides read TGTGCCAGCAGTCGGGACAGGGGATTCTACGAGCAGTACTTC.

The chain links TRBV7-6 to TRBJ2-5; D may be TRBD2 (6 bases). The CDR3 is 14 residues long. Trimming took off 2 bases at V and 4 bases at J, with 11 bases between the two ends. The germline gives CDR1 SGHVS, CDR2 FNYEAQ. The CDR3 coding sequence is TGTGCCAGCAGCTTAAGTTCCGGGAGAGAGACCCAGTACTTC. It is translated as CASSLSSGRETQYF.

The genes are TRBV4-1 and TRBJ2-1, with no clear D. V dropped 0 bases and J dropped 4 bases, with 7 bases sitting between them. CDR3 length: 14 residues. CDR1 and CDR2 from the germline V gene are MGHRA and YSYEKL. CDR3 DNA sequence: TGCGCCAGCAGCCAAGATTGGCTGTACAATGAGCAGTTCTTC. The encoded protein is CASSQDWLYNEQFF.

V is TRBV7-3 and J is TRBJ1-1; 7 bases are a match to TRBD1. Germline V gives CDR1 SGHTA, CDR2 FQGTGA. The CDR3 runs to 14 residues. The ends lost 3 bases at V and 5 bases at J; junction bases unmatched: 6. CDR3 sequence reads: CASSFLGGWTEAFF. DNA for the CDR3: TGTGCCAGCAGCTTCCTAGGGGGCTGGACTGAAGCTTTCTTT. The complete variable domain, with remaining parts taken from reference TRBV7-3 and TRBJ1-1, reads GAGVSQTPSNKVTEKGKYVELRCDPISGHTALYWYRQSLGQGPEFLIYFQGTGAADDSGLPNDRFFAVRPEGSVSTLKIQRTERGDSAVYLCASSFLGGWTEAFFGQGTRLTVV.

The V gene is TRBV6-5, the J gene TRBJ2-7, with D tentatively TRBD1 (6 bases). Germline values: CDR1 MNHEY, CDR2 SVGAGI. This CDR3 comprises 13 residues. V lost 8 bases and J 1 base, leaving 12 bases between the germline ends. CDR3 nucleotides: TGTGCCAGCCGTCACAGGGTTTCCTACGAGCAGTACTTC. Encoded protein: CASRHRVSYEQYF.

This chain joins TRBV6-5 and TRBJ2-7, with unresolved D. Germline V lookup: CDR1 MNHEY, CDR2 SVGAGI. The CDR3 totals 12 residues. Trimming took off 8 bases at V and 4 bases at J, with 12 bases between the two ends. CDR3 region: CASGKLPYEQYF. The CDR3 nucleotides read TGTGCCAGCGGCAAATTACCATACGAGCAGTACTTC.

Points on this clone: Sequence at one end of the junction differs from germline and may be a read error. The DNA of the CDR3 is TGTTCCAGCACCGGGGGGGACAGGGGGTGGTACGAGCAGTACTTC. Amino acid sequence: CSSTGGDRGWYEQYF. V is TRBV7-9 and J is TRBJ2-7; TRBD1 matches 11 bases. The CDR3 contains 15 residues. Germline CDR1 and CDR2: SEHNR and FQNEAQ (reference sequence).

This chain uses TRBV19 with TRBJ1-1; D is possibly TRBD1 (5 bases). The CDR3 length is 15 residues. CDR1 is LNHDA and CDR2 is SQIVND in the germline V gene (reference sequence). V dropped 3 bases and J dropped 1 base, with 12 bases sitting between them. The CDR3 bases are TGTGCCAGTAGTATGGGACTAAGCCCGAACACTGAAGCTTTCTTT. This encodes CASSMGLSPNTEAFF. The full variable domain, rest sourced from reference TRBV19 and TRBJ1-1, is DGGITQSPKYLFRKEGQNVTLSCEQNLNHDAMYWYRQDPGQGLRLIYYSQIVNDFQKGDIAEGYSVSREKKESFPLTVTSAQKNPTAFYLCASSMGLSPNTEAFFGQGTRLTVV.

The rearrangement links TRBV5-8 to TRBJ2-3, with D unresolved. Germline V lookup: CDR1 SGHTS, CDR2 YDEGEE. CDR3 length: 15 amino acids. The germline V and J ends were trimmed by 0 bases and 2 bases, with 10 bases remaining between them. CDR3 coding DNA: TGTGCCAGCAGCTTGGGAGGAACCAACACAGATACGCAGTATTTT. Translation gives CASSLGGTNTDTQYF.